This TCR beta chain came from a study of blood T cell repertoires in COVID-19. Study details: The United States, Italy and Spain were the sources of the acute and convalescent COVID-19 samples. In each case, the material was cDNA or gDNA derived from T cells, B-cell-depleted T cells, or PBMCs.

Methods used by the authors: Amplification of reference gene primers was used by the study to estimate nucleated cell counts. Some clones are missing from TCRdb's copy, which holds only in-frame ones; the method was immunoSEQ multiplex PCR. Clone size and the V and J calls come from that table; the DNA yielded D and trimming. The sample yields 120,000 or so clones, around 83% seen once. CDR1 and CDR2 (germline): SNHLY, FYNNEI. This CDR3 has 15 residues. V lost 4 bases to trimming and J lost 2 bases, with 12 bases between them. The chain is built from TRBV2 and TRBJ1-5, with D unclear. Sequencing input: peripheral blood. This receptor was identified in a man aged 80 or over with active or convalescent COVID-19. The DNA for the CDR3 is TGTGCCAGCAGTGTGCCCGGTGAGGGCAATCAGCCCCAGCATTTT. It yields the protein CASSVPGEGNQPQHF.